This T cell receptor beta chain came from a study of cytomegalovirus exposure and HLA in healthy donors (dated 2017 in TCRdb). For the wider study: According to an earlier analysis of 450 to 650 of the donors, roughly 180 million T cells yielded 95 million to 140 million unique TCR beta sequences and about 280 Gb of sequence data. A later genetic analysis used genome-wide SNP genotypes for about 60% of the 666 donors, treating that subset as a discovery cohort. To study patterns of TCR occurrence, a later analysis re-analyzed previously published TCR beta repertoires from 666 donors and added high-resolution HLA genotyping. Using immunosequencing, the study profiled T cell repertoires from 550 to 750 subjects and related those repertoires to cytomegalovirus serostatus. Alongside the repertoire data, information on donor age, sex, ethnicity and CMV serostatus was compiled. To predict cytomegalovirus infection status, the study brought together high-throughput TCR immunosequencing, statistical association of individual TCRs with disease status, and machine learning. All discovery cohort repertoires had been generated on a single sequencing platform. The study was designed to test whether signatures of past pathogen exposure could be identified by cataloging public T cell receptors. Both class I and class II loci were covered by HLA typing, at four-digit resolution. Besides the first cohort of around 700 subjects, a separate validation cohort made up of around 120 different subjects was used. The number of typed donors differed by locus: roughly 620-630 for A, B, C, DRB1 and DQB1; some 500 for DQA1; approximately 600 for DPA1; and some 470 for DPB1. Approximately 300 gigabases of sequencing data and tens of millions of unique TCR sequences were included in an early release covering about 620 HLA-typed donors. About five DR-DQ haplotypes were treated as single units for association and clustering because of strong linkage in the cohort. Among the roughly 390 genotyped donors, roughly 80% belonged to the genetic ancestry cluster associated with self-reported Caucasian donors. To decide whether each TCR beta V gene segment behaved as functional or pseudogenic, an earlier analysis of nearly 600 of the donors relied on high-throughput TCR beta sequencing. Rather than using new phenotypic data, the later analysis identified candidate immune exposures from TCR beta sequences and from how often those sequences occurred across donors. Among roughly 370 genotyped donors of the cohort, an average of around 240,000 unique TCR beta nucleotide sequences were sequenced per donor, 15% to 20% of them non-productive. The research as a whole found: Immune exposure information for the cohort was limited to CMV serostatus. The cohort was sequenced for TCR beta chains only, and without alpha or paired-chain data the features that could be detected were limited. The study gave a list of some 150 TCR beta chains associated with cytomegalovirus. A further reported finding was that TCR beta sequences accurately predicted the HLA-A and HLA-B alleles for most subjects in the first cohort. In a later analysis, HLA-associated TCR beta chains were found to be more clonally expanded and to have lower generation probabilities than equally common non-associated chains. The sequencing pipeline was judged likely to have produced a cluster of highly shared sequence variants as a technical artifact. Because counts were too low, about 18 rarely observed V segments, including chromosome 9 orphons, were left out of the earlier analysis of roughly 600 of the donors. In an earlier analysis of around 600 of the donors, most TCR beta V segments were observed in productive rearrangements about 87% or about 30% of the time, broadly matching IMGT annotations. In a later analysis, about 17,000 TCR beta sequences were associated with specific HLA alleles at a false discovery rate of 0.05. When HLA alleles, especially DR and DQ, strongly co-occurred, TCR associations were difficult to assign to individual alleles. Most TCR sequences were seen in very few donors, while some public TCRs were found in many individuals. The 87-base-pair reads could not distinguish some IMGT-functional V segments, including TRBV6-2 and TRBV6-3, so those segments were excluded. The classifier was reported to diagnose cytomegalovirus status with high specificity and sensitivity in both the original and validation cohorts. Sequencing depth was assumed to be roughly uniform across donors in the presence/absence analyses, though that assumption may not hold. In a later analysis, TCR association rates were found to vary across HLA loci, with the most associated TCRs seen for DRB1 alleles and the fewest for HLA-C alleles. Three of the identified cytomegalovirus-associated TCR beta chains were confirmed in vitro to be specific for cytomegalovirus antigens. Several of the top co-occurrence clusters appeared to be linked to parvovirus B19, influenza, CMV and Epstein-Barr virus, according to a later analysis. Compared with the roughly 670-donor mean, donors in an Asian-associated ancestry cluster had fewer N-insertions in productive TCRs, according to a later genetic analysis. The authors suggested that the approach could potentially be extended to other disease states and immunological phenotypes. HLA typing was unavailable for some donors at each locus, so association tests used only the typed subset. Correlated functional status among segregating V segments might reflect linkage disequilibrium, but an unknown experimental factor could not be ruled out. According to a later analysis, most CMV-associated TCR beta chains appeared to be HLA-restricted, and the HLA associations seemed to be driven largely by CMV exposure. A later genetic analysis associated a missense DCLRE1C variant with V-gene and J-gene trimming of TCR beta chains, and an independent cohort replicated the association.

Reading from cysteine to phenylalanine, the CDR3 counts 15 amino acids. Of the read, only the CDR3 DNA is kept; its 45 bases are in frame from base 1. CDR1 and CDR2, looked up from the germline V gene (reference sequence), are MNHEY and SMNVEV. V drops 6 bases and J drops 8 bases, leaving 20 bases in between. Worth noting for this clone: There is no known antigen for this receptor. Base qualities are not provided; no much larger clone lies one nucleotide away.

In total, more than 500 healthy bone marrow donors made up the cohort. At the time of sampling, every cohort member was nominally healthy, though immune exposures that went unrecorded were likely present. The donor was CMV seropositive and was included in the group of 250 to 350 seropositive cohort members. Each donor provided a peripheral blood sample, and peripheral blood mononuclear cells were used for TCR beta sequencing. Genomic DNA extraction from the blood cell samples was performed with the Qiagen DNeasy Blood Extraction Kit. The library was generated by the immunoSEQ multiplex PCR assay. For the multiplex PCR, a mixture combining 60 forward primers for TCR Vbeta segments and 13 reverse primers for TCR Jbeta segments was used. The CDR3 region of rearranged TCR beta genes was amplified from genomic DNA with a multiplex PCR assay. The Illumina HiSeq System was used to sequence the amplified TCR beta libraries as 87-base-pair reads. On the authors' methods: Across the 670 or so repertoires, a later analysis counted tens of millions of unique TCR beta chains, around 10 million of which were shared by at least two donors. Raw reads were error-corrected and collapsed into unique sequences with a nearest-neighbor algorithm that merged closely related sequences to remove PCR and sequencing errors. To assign V, D and J gene segments, CDR3 sequences were aligned to IMGT reference sequences. For a sequence to be retained, a match of at least six nucleotides to both a V gene segment and a J gene segment was required. Rearrangements were called productive when the CDR3 lacked stop codons and stayed in frame with V and J; all others were non-productive. CDR3 was defined by IMGT convention, running from the second conserved V-encoded cysteine to the conserved J-encoded phenylalanine. The earlier analysis of around 640 of the donors excluded sequences that lacked an unambiguous match to a single V gene segment. An earlier analysis of 450 to 650 of the donors called V segments functional above 56.7% productive rearrangements and segregating when the between-donor standard deviation exceeded 5%. A statistical classification framework was built to diagnose cytomegalovirus status from the catalog of TCR beta chain sequences. V and J gene assignment, in a later analysis, came from comparing TCR nucleotide sequences with IMGT/GENE-DB human TR gene sequences. The TCRdist pipeline was used in a later analysis to assign CDR3 sequences and most-parsimonious VDJ recombination scenarios. In a later analysis, every TCR beta chain was defined by the combination of its CDR3 amino acid sequence and its V-gene family, and reads without a unique V-gene family were dropped. A later analysis removed 550 to 700 highly shared, low-generation-probability nucleotide sequences to deal with suspected cross-contamination and a sequencing artifact. In a later analysis, a clonal expansion index was calculated for each public chain from normalized within-repertoire ranks of inferred template counts. In a later analysis, generation probabilities were computed with a VDJ recombination model fitted to out-of-frame rearrangements, and the resulting probabilities were checked against IGoR. In a later analysis, hypergeometric tests were used to score TCR-TCR, TCR-HLA and TCR-CMV co-occurrence, with a repertoire-size bias correction applied to TCR pairs. A later analysis estimated false discovery rates by permuting HLA or CMV assignments 20 times. In a later analysis, co-occurring TCRs were grouped using DBSCAN, and TCRdist sequence similarity was added for clustering within HLA-allele-positive subsets. Co-occurrence clustering excluded repertoires with fewer than 30,000 or more than 120,000 public chains, plus five with anomalous nucleotide sharing. TCRdb provides this immuneACCESS table in a form limited to in-frame rearrangements. Some clones are lacking; in checked studies, under half of them reflect an unresolved V gene, and why the rest are absent is not known. V, J and clone size are taken as reported in that table, and D and trimming were inferred from the DNA itself. The sample profile shows more than 150,000 clones; about four fifths of them were found once. About 2.6% of the sample rests with the top ten.

What was sequenced was PBMCs. The TCR comes from a woman in her forties or fifties in good health and CMV-seropositive. The sequence joins TRBV27 to TRBJ2-1, with TRBD1 perhaps the D gene, on 8 matching bases. The CDR3 protein sequence reads: CASSQQGEGGDEQFF. In nucleotides, the sequence is TGTGCCAGCAGCCAACAGGGGGAGGGGGGTGATGAGCAGTTCTTC.